The clone carrying this T cell receptor (beta chain) was observed a single time. The PCR had 60 Vbeta and 13 Jbeta primers. Generated by immunoSEQ multiplex PCR, the TCRdb table keeps only in-frame clones and is missing some. Here the sample spans 55,000 to 85,000 clones, around 61% being singletons. These data belong to a study of cytomegalovirus exposure and HLA in healthy donors. The CDR3 has 14 residues. Per germline, CDR1 MDHEN and CDR2 SYDVKM. V shed 4 bases and J 5 bases; nucleotides not matched to a gene: 3. The rearrangement links TRBV28 to TRBJ1-5; the match to TRBD1 covers 9 bases. The sample comprised PBMCs. This receptor was identified in a woman aged 50 to 60 in good health and CMV-seronegative. The CDR3 here is CASSWTGVDQPQHF. CDR3 nucleotides: TGTGCCAGCAGTTGGACAGGGGTGGATCAGCCCCAGCATTTT.